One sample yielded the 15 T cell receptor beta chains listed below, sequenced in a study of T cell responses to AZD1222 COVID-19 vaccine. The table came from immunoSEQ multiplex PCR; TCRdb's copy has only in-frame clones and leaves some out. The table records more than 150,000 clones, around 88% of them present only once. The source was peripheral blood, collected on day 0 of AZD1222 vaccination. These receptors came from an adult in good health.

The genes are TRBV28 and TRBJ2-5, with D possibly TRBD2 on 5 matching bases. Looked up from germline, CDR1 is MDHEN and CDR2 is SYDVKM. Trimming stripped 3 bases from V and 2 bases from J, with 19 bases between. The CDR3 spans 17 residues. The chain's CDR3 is CASSLPLQRSPQETQYF. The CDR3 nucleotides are TGTGCCAGCAGTTTGCCCCTCCAGCGGAGCCCGCAAGAGACCCAGTACTTC.

CDR3 amino acids: CASSIRSGRGNEQFF. The CDR3 bases are TGTGCCAGTAGTATAAGGAGCGGGAGGGGGAATGAGCAGTTCTTC. This chain connects TRBV19 to TRBJ2-1, with 10 bases fitting TRBD2. V was pared by 2 bases and J by 7 bases, with 5 bases of the junction left unmatched. Germline CDR1 reads LNHDA; CDR2 reads SQIVND (reference sequence). The CDR3 loop spans 15 amino acids. The whole variable domain, filled in from reference TRBV19 and TRBJ2-1, reads DGGITQSPKYLFRKEGQNVTLSCEQNLNHDAMYWYRQDPGQGLRLIYYSQIVNDFQKGDIAEGYSVSREKKESFPLTVTSAQKNPTAFYLCASSIRSGRGNEQFFGPGTRLTVL.

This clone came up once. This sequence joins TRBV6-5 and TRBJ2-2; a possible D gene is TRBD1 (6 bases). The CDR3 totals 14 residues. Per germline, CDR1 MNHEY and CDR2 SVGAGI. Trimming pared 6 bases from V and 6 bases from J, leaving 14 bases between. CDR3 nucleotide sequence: TGTGCCAGCAGCTCCCTTGAGGGGGCCGGGGAGCTGTTTTTT. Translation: CASSSLEGAGELFF.

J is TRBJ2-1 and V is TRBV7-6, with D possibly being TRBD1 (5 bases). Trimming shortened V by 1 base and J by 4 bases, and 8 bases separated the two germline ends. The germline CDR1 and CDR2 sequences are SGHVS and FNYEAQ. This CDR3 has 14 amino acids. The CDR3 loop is CASSLDRFYNEQFF. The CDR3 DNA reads TGTGCCAGCAGCTTAGACAGGTTTTACAATGAGCAGTTCTTC. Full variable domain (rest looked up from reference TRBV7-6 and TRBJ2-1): GAGVSQSPRYKVTKRGQDVALRCDPISGHVSLYWYRQALGQGPEFLTYFNYEAQQDKSGLPNDRFSAERPEGSISTLTIQRTEQRDSAMYRCASSLDRFYNEQFFGPGTRLTVL.

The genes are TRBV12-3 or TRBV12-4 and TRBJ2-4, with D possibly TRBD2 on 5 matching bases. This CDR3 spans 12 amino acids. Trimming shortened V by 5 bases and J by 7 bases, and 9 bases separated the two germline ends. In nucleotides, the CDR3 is TGTGCCAGCAGTCCGGCGGGTAACATTCAGTACTTC. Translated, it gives CASSPAGNIQYF.

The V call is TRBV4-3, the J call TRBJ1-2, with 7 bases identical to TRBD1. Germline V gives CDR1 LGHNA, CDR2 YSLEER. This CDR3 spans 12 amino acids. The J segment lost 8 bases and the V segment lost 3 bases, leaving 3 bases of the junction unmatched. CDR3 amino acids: CASSHNRGGYTF. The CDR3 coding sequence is TGCGCCAGCAGCCACAACAGGGGCGGCTACACCTTC.

The CDR3 region has the DNA TGTGCCAGTCTGACGGAACAAAACACCGGGGAGCTGTTTTTT. Translating it yields CASLTEQNTGELFF. This chain uses TRBV7-3 with TRBJ2-2; D is unclear. The V and J ends lost 9 bases and 2 bases respectively, with 13 bases between them. Germline CDR1 and CDR2: SGHTA and FQGTGA. This CDR3 is built from 14 residues.

CDR3 region: CASSLVAREVSYEQYF. In DNA, the CDR3 is TGTGCCAGCAGCTTAGTGGCGCGGGAGGTTTCCTACGAGCAGTACTTC. The rearrangement links TRBV7-2 to TRBJ2-7; 8 bases are shared with TRBD2. Unmatched junction bases numbered 6, after V lost 1 base and J lost 1 base. The CDR3 has 16 amino acids. Germline-derived CDR1 and CDR2 are SGHTA and FQGNSA. Complete variable domain (other parts from reference TRBV7-2 and TRBJ2-7): GAGVSQSPSNKVTEKGKDVELRCDPISGHTALYWYRQSLGQGLEFLIYFQGNSAPDKSGLPSDRFSAERTGGSVSTLTIQRTQQEDSAVYLCASSLVAREVSYEQYFGPGTRLTVT.

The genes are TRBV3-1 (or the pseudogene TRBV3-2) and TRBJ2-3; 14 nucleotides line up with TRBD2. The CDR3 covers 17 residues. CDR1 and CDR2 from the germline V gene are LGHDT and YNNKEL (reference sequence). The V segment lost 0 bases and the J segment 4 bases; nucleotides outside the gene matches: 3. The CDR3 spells CASSQDGLAGGADTQYF. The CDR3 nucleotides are TGTGCCAGCAGCCAAGATGGACTAGCGGGGGGCGCAGATACGCAGTATTTT.

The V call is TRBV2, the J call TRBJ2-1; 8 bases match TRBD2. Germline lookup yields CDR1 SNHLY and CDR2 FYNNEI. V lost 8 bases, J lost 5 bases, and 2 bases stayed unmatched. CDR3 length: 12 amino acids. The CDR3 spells CASWRGDNEQFF. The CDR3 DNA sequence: TGTGCCAGCTGGCGGGGGGACAATGAGCAGTTCTTC.

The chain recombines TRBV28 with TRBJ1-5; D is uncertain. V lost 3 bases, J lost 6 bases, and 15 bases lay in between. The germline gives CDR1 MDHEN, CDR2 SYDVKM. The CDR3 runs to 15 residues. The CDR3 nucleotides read TGTGCCAGCAGTTTGGGAGAGGGAAATTTTCAGCCCCAGCATTTT. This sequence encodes CASSLGEGNFQPQHF.

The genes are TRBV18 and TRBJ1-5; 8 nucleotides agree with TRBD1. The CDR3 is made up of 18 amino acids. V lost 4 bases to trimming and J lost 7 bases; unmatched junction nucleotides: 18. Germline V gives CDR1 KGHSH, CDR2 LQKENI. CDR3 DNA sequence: TGTGCCAGCTCACAACTTAGGACAGGGCCGATGGAAAGACAGCCCCAGCATTTT. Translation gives CASSQLRTGPMERQPQHF.

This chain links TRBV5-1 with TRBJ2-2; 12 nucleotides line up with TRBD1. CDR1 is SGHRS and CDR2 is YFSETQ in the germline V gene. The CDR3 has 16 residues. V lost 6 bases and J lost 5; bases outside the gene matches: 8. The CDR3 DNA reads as TGCGCCAGCAACGATCCGGGACAGGGGGCGACCGGGGAGCTGTTTTTT. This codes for CASNDPGQGATGELFF.

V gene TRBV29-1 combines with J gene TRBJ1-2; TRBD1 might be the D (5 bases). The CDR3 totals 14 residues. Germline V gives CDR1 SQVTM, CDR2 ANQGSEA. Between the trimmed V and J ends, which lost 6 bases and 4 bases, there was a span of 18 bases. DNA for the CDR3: TGCAGCGTAAATATTGACACGGGACTCTATGGCTACACCTTC. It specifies CSVNIDTGLYGYTF.

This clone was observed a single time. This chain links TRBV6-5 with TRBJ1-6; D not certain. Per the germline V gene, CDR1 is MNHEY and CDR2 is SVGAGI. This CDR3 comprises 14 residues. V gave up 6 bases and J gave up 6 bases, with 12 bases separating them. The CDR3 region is CASRRLSSNSPLHF. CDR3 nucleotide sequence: TGTGCCAGCAGACGTTTGAGTAGTAATTCACCCCTCCACTTT.